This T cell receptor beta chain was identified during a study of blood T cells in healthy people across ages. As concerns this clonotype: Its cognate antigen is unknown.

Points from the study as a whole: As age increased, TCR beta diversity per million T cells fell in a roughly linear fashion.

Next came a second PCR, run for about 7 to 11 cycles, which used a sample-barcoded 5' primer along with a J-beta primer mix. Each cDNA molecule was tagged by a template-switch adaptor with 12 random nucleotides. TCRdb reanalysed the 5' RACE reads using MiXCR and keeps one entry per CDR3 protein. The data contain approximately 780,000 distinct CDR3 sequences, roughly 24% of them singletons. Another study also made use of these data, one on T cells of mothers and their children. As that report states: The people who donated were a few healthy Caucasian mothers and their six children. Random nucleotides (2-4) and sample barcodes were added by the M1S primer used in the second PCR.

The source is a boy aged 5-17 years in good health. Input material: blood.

In nucleotides, the CDR3 is TGCGCCAGCAGCCAAGGATTAGTAAGCGGGGGGATAGATACGCAGTATTTT. Translated, it gives CASSQGLVSGGIDTQYF. The rearrangement links TRBV4-1 to TRBJ2-3; 9 bases are shared with TRBD2. Germline V gives CDR1 MGHRA, CDR2 YSYEKL. The CDR3 length is 17 residues. Germline trimming cut 1 base from V and 5 bases from J; bases unmatched to any gene: 10.